This T cell receptor beta chain is drawn from a study of T cells in Graves' hyperthyroidism and ophthalmopathy. TCR beta CDR3 regions were amplified from RNA. The primer set for the first-round RT-PCR of the TCR CDR3 was HTBI. MiXCR, applied by TCRdb to the multiplex PCR reads, yields one record per CDR3 protein. The sample consists of over 90,000 distinct CDR3 sequences, roughly 44% of them appearing once. This CDR3 is 14 amino acids long. V lost 6 bases to trimming and J lost 4 bases, with 15 bases between them. The germline CDR1 and CDR2 sequences are SNHLY and FYNNEI. Aged 18 to 65, the patients had hyperthyroidism that was newly diagnosed and had lasted under 2 months. Thyroid ultrasound, orbital computed tomography, clinical symptoms, and serum thyroxine and TRAb underpinned diagnoses.

Sequencing was carried out using blood. The chain uses TRBV2 and TRBJ1-2; TRBD1 might be the D (5 bases). The sequence was collected from a man in his forties with Graves' hyperthyroidism. The CDR3 DNA is TGTGCCAGCAGCCGAGACGGGGCCGGCTATGGCTACACCTTC. As protein: CASSRDGAGYGYTF.